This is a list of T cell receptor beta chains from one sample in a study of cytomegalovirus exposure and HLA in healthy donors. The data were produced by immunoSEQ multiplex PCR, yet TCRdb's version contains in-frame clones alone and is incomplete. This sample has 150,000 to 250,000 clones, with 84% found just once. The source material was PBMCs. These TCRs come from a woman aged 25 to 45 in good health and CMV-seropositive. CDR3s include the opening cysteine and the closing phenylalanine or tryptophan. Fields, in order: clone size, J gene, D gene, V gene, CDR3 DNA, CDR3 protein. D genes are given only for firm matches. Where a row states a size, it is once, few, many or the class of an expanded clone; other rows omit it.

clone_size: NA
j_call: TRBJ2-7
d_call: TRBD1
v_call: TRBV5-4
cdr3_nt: TGTGCCAGCAGCTCGCCGACAGGGTACGAGCAGTACTTC
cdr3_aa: CASSSPTGYEQYF

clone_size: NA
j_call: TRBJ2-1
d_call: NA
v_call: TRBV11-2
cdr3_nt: TGTGCCAGCAGCCCTCAAGGGACAGGTTCCCTAGCGGCCTACAATGAGCAGTTCTTC
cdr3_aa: CASSPQGTGSLAAYNEQFF

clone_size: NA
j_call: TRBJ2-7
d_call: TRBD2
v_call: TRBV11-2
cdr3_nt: TGTGCCAGCAGTAATCAAGCGGGAGAGGACGAGCAGTACTTC
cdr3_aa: CASSNQAGEDEQYF

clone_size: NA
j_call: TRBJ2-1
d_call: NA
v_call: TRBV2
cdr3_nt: TGTGCCAGCAGTGAAAGAGGCCCTGTATCTAAGGAGCAGTTCTTC
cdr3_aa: CASSERGPVSKEQFF

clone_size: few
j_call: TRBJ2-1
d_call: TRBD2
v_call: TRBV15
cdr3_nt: TGTGCCACCAGCAGACACCCTAGCGGGAGTGTGAATGAGCAGTTCTTC
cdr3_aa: CATSRHPSGSVNEQFF

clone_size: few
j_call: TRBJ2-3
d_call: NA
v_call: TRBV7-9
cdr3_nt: TGTGCCAGCAGCAGGGACACAAGCACAGATACGCAGTATTTT
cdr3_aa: CASSRDTSTDTQYF

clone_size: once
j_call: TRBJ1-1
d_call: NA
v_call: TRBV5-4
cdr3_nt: TGTGCCAGCAGCGATCCGGGACTGAGACTCACTGAAGCTTTCTTT
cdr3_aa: CASSDPGLRLTEAFF

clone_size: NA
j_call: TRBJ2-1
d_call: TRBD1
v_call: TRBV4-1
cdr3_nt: TGCGCCAGCAGCCAAGATTCAGGGGGCTCTATCAATGAGCAGTTCTTC
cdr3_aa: CASSQDSGGSINEQFF

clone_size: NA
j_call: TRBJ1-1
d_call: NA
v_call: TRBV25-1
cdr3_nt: TGTGCCAGCAGTGAATTTGTTCTAGGAAGTGAAGCTTTCTTT
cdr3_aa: CASSEFVLGSEAFF

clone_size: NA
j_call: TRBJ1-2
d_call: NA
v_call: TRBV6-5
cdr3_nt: TGTGCCAGCACCACGAGGAGCCTAAGGGGTTATGGCTACACCTTC
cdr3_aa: CASTTRSLRGYGYTF

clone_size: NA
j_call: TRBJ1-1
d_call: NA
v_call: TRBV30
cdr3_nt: TGTGCCTGGAGTGGACAGCCCACTGAAGCTTTCTTT
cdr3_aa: CAWSGQPTEAFF

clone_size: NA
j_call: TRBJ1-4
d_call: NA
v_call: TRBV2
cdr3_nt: TGTGCCAGCAGGACAGGTCAGACTGAAAAACTGTTTTTT
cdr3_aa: CASRTGQTEKLFF

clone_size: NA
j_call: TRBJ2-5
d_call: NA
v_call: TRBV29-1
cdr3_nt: TGCAGCGGCGGCGAAGCCGAGGAGACCCAGTACTTC
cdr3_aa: CSGGEAEETQYF

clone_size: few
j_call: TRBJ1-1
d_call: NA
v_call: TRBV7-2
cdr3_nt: TGTGCCAGCAGCTTAGGATACAGGGACACTGAAGCTTTCTTT
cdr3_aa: CASSLGYRDTEAFF

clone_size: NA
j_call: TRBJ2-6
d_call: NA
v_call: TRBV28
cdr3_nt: TGTGCCAGTAGACTATTAGGTGCCGGGGCCAACGTCCTGACTTTC
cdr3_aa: CASRLLGAGANVLTF

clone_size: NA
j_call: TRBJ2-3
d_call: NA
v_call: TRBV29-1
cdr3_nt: TGCAGTGTCTATGAGATGGCGCAGTATTTT
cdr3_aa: CSVYEMAQYF

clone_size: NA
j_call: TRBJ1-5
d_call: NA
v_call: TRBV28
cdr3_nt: TGTGCCAGCAGCGTTTTGCAGGGCAATCAGCCCCAGCATTTT
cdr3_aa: CASSVLQGNQPQHF

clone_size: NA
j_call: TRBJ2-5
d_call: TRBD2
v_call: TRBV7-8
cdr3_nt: TGTGCCAGCATCCACCCAGCGGGAGGAGGGCAAGAGACCCAGTACTTC
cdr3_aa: CASIHPAGGGQETQYF

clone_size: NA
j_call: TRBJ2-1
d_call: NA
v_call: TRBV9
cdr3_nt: TGTGCCAGCAGCGCTACAGGGGGGGTCTACAATGAGCAGTTCTTC
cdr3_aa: CASSATGGVYNEQFF

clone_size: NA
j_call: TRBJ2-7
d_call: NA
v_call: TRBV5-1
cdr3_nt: TGCGCCAGCAGCTTGGGAACAACCGGGACAACCCAGAACGAGCAGTACTTC
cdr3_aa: CASSLGTTGTTQNEQYF

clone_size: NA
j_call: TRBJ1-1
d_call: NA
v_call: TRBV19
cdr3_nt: TGTGCCAGTAGTATCGACAGGAACACTGAAGCTTTCTTT
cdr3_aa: CASSIDRNTEAFF

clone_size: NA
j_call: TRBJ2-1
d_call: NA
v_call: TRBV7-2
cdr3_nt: TGTGCCAGCAGCTCGAGCTCCTACAATGAGCAGTTCTTC
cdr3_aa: CASSSSSYNEQFF

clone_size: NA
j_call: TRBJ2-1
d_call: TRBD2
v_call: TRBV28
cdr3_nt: TGTGCTTCGGGGGGTGCCCTCTCCTACAATGAGCAGTTCTTC
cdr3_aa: CASGGALSYNEQFF

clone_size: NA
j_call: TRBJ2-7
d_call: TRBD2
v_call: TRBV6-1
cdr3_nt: TGTGCCACCCGTCTAGCGGGAGGTCTCACCTACGAGCAGTACTTC
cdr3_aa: CATRLAGGLTYEQYF

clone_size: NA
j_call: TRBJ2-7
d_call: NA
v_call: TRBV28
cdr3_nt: TGTGCCAGCTCGGAGGGCAGAGCCTACGAGCAGTACTTC
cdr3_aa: CASSEGRAYEQYF

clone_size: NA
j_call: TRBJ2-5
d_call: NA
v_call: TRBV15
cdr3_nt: TGTGCCACCAGCAGAGAGGGCGGGCAAGAGACCCAGTACTTC
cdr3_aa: CATSREGGQETQYF

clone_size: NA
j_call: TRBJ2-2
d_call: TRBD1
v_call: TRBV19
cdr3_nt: TGTGCCAGTAGGCCACGGACAGGGGGCACCGGGGAGCTGTTTTTT
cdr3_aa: CASRPRTGGTGELFF

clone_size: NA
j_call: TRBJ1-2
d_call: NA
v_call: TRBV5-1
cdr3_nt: TGCGCCAGCAGCTTGGCCGGGGGAGAGGGCTACACCTTC
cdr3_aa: CASSLAGGEGYTF

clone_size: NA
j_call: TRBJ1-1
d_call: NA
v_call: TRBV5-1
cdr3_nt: TGCGCCAGCAGCTTGGTCGCGGGGGAAGCTTTCTTT
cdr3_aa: CASSLVAGEAFF

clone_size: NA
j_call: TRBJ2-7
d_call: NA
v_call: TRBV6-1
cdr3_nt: TGTGCCAGCAGAAAGCTGCGACAGGAGTCCTACGAGCAGTACTTC
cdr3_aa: CASRKLRQESYEQYF

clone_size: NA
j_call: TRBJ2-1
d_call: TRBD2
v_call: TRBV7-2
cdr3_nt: TGTGCCAGCAGCTTATTGGTACTAGCGGGAAGTGGGAATGAGCAGTTCTTC
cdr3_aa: CASSLLVLAGSGNEQFF

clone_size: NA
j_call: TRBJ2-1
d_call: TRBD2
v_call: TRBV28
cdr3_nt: TGTGCCACCCAGCTCGACCTAGCGGGAGTGGGCAATGAGCAGTTCTTC
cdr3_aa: CATQLDLAGVGNEQFF

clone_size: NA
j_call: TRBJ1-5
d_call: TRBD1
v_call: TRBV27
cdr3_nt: TGTGCCAGCAGTCTGTCGGGACAGCGCAATCAGCCCCAGCATTTT
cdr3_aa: CASSLSGQRNQPQHF

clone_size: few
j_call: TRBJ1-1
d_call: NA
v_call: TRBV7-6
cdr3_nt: TGTGCCAGCAGCTTAGGCCGGGGGAGCGCCACTGAAGCTTTCTTT
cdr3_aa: CASSLGRGSATEAFF

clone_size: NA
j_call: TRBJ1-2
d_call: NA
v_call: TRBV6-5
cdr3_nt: TGTGCCAGCAGCACTTCCTATGGCTACACCTTC
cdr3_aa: CASSTSYGYTF

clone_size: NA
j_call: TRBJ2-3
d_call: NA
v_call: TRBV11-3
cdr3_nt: TGTGCCAGCAGCTTAGTGGGGGGGCTCACAGATACGCAGTATTTT
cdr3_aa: CASSLVGGLTDTQYF

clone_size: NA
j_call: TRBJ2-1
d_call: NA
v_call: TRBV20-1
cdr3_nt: TGCAGTGCTACGACTTACAATGAGCAGTTCTTC
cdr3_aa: CSATTYNEQFF

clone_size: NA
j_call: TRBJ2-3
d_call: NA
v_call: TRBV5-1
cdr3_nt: TGCGCCAGCAGCTTGGTCAAGGCAGGGTCGGGAGATACGCAGTATTTT
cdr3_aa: CASSLVKAGSGDTQYF

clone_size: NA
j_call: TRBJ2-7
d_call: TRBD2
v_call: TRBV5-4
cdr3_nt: TGTGCCAGCAGCTGGAGCGGGAGGAGCTCCTACGAGCAGTACTTC
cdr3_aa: CASSWSGRSSYEQYF

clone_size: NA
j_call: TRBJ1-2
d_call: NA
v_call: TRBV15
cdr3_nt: TGTGCCACCAGCAGGCACAGGGACGGCTACACCTTC
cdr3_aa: CATSRHRDGYTF

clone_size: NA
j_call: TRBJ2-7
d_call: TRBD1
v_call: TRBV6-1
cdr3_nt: TGTGCCAGCAGTGAAGTTGGCGGGACAGGGCTGGGCGAGCAGTACTTC
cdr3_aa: CASSEVGGTGLGEQYF

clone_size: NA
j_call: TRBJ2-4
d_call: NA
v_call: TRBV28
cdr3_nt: TGTGCCAGCAGTTCAGTGGACAGTAAGGACATTCAGTACTTC
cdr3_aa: CASSSVDSKDIQYF

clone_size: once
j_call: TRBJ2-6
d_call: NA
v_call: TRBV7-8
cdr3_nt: TGTGCCAGCAGCAGTGTAATTAGGGGGACGGGGGCCAACGTCCTGACTTTC
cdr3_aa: CASSSVIRGTGANVLTF

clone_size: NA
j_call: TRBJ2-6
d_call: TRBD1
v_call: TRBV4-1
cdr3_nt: TGCGCCAGCAGCCAAAACAGGGGGCCTGGGGCCAACGTCCTGACTTTC
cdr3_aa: CASSQNRGPGANVLTF

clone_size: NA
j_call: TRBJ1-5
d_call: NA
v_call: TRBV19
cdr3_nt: TGTGCCAGTAGTAGCAGGGGACGAGATATCAATCAGCCCCAGCATTTT
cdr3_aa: CASSSRGRDINQPQHF

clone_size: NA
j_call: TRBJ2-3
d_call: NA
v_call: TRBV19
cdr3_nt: TGTGCCAGTAGTGCGGGATACACAGATACGCAGTATTTT
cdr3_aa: CASSAGYTDTQYF

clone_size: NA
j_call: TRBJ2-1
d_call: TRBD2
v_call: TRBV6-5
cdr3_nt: TGTGCCAGCAGTTACGGGGCGGGAGGGTTGAATGAGCAGTTCTTC
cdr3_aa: CASSYGAGGLNEQFF

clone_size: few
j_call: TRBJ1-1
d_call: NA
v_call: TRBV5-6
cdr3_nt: TGTGCCAGCAGTCAACAGGTGAACACTGAAGCTTTCTTT
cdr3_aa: CASSQQVNTEAFF

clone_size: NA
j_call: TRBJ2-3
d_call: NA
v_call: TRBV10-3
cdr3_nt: TGTGCCATCAGTCCCGGGGGGCCGGGATACGAAGATACGCAGTATTTT
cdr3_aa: CAISPGGPGYEDTQYF

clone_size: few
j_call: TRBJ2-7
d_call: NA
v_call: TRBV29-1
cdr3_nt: TGCAGCGTTGTAGCGTACGAGCAGTACTTC
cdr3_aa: CSVVAYEQYF

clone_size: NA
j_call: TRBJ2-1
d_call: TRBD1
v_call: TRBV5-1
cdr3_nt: TGCGCCAGCAGCTCAGGACAGGGAGGAAGTAATGAGCAGTTCTTC
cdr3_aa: CASSSGQGGSNEQFF

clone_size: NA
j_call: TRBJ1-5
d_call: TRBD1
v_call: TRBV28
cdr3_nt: TGTGCCAGCACAACCGGACAGGGGGTTGGTCAGCCCCAGCATTTT
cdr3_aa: CASTTGQGVGQPQHF

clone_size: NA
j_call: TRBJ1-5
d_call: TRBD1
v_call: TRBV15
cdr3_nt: TGTGCCACCAGCAGAATACAGGGGCTCAGCAATCAGCCCCAGCATTTT
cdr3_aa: CATSRIQGLSNQPQHF

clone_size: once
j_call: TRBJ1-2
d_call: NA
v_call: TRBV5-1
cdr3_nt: TGCGCCAGCAGCTTATTAGCGGACGGGGCCCTTAATGGCTACACCTTC
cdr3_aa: CASSLLADGALNGYTF

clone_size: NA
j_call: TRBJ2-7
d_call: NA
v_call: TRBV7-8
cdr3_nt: TGTGCCAGCAGCTTGATCGCGCCGAGCTCCTACGAGCAGTACTTC
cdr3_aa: CASSLIAPSSYEQYF